This record covers a single T cell receptor beta chain. Its cognate antigen is unknown. The data derive from a study of T cells in Graves' hyperthyroidism and ophthalmopathy. Study results and limitations: Ophthalmopathy was identified by the model a median about 6.4 months ahead of onset.

RNA transcripts gave rise to amplified TCR beta CDR3 regions. TCR CDR3 underwent first-round RT-PCR with the HTBI primer set. Each CDR3 protein is one row after TCRdb ran MiXCR on the multiplex PCR reads. This sample yields about 510,000 distinct CDR3 sequences, of which around 15% are seen a single time; approximately 15% belongs to the top ten. The CDR3 has 14 amino acids. The V and J ends lost 0 bases and 3 bases respectively, with 11 bases between them. CDR1 GTSNPN and CDR2 SVGIG come from the germline V gene (reference sequence). It was uncontrolled infection, other autoimmune disease, pregnancy or lactation that excluded patients.

The TCR originated in a woman between 40 and 50 years old with Graves' hyperthyroidism. The chain recombines TRBV30 with TRBJ1-1, with unresolved D. The sequenced sample consisted of blood. This CDR3 reads CAWSVQSYYTEAFF. CDR3 bases: TGTGCCTGGAGTGTACAATCCTACTACACTGAAGCTTTCTTT.